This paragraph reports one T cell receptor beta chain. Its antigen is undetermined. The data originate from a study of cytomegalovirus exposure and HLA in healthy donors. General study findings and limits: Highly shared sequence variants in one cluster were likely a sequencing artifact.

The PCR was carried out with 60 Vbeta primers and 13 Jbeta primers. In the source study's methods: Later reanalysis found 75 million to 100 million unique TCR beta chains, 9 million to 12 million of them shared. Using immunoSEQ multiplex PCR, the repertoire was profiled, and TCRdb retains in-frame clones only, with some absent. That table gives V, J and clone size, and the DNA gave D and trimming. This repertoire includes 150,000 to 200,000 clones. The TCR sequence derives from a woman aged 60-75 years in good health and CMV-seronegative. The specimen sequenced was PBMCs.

CDR3 sequence: CASSLDSIGHPEAFF. CDR3 nucleotide sequence: TGTGCCAGCAGCTTAGATAGTATTGGACACCCTGAAGCTTTCTTT. V and J are TRBV11-2 and TRBJ1-1, with a weak D call TRBD1 (5 bases). V lost 0 bases and J 6 bases, leaving 14 bases between the germline ends. The germline V gene encodes CDR1 SGHAT and CDR2 FQNNGV. This CDR3 has 15 amino acids.